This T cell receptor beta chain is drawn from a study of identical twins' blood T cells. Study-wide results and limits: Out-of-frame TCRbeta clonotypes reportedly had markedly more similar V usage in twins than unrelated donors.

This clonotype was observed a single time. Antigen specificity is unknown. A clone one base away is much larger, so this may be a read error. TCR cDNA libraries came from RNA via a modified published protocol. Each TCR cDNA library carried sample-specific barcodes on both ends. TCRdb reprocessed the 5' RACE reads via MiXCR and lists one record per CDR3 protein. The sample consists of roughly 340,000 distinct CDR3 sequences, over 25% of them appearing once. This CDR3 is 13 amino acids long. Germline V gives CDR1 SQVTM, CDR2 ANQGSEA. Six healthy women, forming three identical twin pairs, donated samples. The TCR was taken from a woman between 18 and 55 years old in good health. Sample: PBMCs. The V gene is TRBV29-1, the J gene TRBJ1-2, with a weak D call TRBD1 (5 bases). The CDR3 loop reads CSFEGAGFYGYTF. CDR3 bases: TGCAGCTTTGAAGGGGCAGGGTTCTATGGCTACACCTTC.